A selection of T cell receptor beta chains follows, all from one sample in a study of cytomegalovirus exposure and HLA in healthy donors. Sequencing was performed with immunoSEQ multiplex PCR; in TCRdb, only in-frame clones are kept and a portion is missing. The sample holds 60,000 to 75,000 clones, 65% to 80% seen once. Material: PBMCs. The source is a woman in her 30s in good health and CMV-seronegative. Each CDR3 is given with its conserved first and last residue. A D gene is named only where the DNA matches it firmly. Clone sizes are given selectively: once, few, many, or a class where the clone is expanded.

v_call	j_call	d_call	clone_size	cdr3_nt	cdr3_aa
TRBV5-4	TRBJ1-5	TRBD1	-	TGTGCCAGCAGCTTAGGGGGCCGGGTTGAACAGCCCCAGCATTTT	CASSLGGRVEQPQHF
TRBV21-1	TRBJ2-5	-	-	TGTGCCAGCAGCAAAGCACCAAGGGACAGGGGCCAAGAGACCCAGTACTTC	CASSKAPRDRGQETQYF
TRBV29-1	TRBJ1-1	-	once	TGCAGCGGCAAAACAGGGTCTGTGACTGAAGCTTTCTTT	CSGKTGSVTEAFF
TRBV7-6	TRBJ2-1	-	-	TGTGCCAGCAGCTTACTCGCGGGACCCTACAATGAGCAGTTCTTC	CASSLLAGPYNEQFF
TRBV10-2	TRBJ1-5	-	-	TGCGCCAGCGCCCAGGGAAGTGGAAATCAGCCCCAGCATTTT	CASAQGSGNQPQHF
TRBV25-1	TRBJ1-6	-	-	TGTGCCAGCAGTAGCGACAGAGTTCCGTCACCCCTCCACTTT	CASSSDRVPSPLHF
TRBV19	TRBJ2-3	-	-	TGTGCCAGTAGTATAGATCCCTTATCGGGAGCCTTAAATACGCAGTATTTT	CASSIDPLSGALNTQYF
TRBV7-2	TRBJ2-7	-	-	TGTGCCAGCAGCTGGAGCTCCTACGAGCAGTACTTC	CASSWSSYEQYF
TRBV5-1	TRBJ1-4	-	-	TGCGCCAGCAGCTTGGGAGCCGGAGGGAATGAAAAACTGTTTTTT	CASSLGAGGNEKLFF
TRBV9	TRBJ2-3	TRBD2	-	TGTGCCAGCAGCGTAGAGGCGGGAGGAACGCAGTATTTT	CASSVEAGGTQYF
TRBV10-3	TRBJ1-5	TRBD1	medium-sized	TGTGCCATCAGTAAAACAGGGGATAGCAATCAGCCCCAGCATTTT	CAISKTGDSNQPQHF
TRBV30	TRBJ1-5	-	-	TGTGCCTGGAGCCGGACTGGTAATCAGCCCCAGCATTTT	CAWSRTGNQPQHF
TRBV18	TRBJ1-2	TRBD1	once	TGTGCCAGCTCACCTGACAGGGGCGCGCCTGGCTACACCTTC	CASSPDRGAPGYTF
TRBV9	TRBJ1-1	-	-	TGTGCCAGCAGCGTATACGTGGGGGGGCCGTGGACTGAAGCTTTCTTT	CASSVYVGGPWTEAFF
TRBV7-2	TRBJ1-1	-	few	TGTGCCAGCAGCTACGATCCCGGGAAGAACACTGAAGCTTTCTTT	CASSYDPGKNTEAFF
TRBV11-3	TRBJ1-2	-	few	TGTGCCAGCAGCTTAGCCGAGGGAAGTACCTATGGCTACACCTTC	CASSLAEGSTYGYTF